The 3 T cell receptor beta chains below come from one sample, sequenced in a study of T cell responses to AZD1222 COVID-19 vaccine. Produced via immunoSEQ multiplex PCR; TCRdb's table is partial and in-frame only. This sample has 90,000 to 100,000 clones, with about 88% found just once. The starting material was peripheral blood, obtained 28 days after the second AZD1222 dose. Receptors were obtained from an adult who received the AZD1222 COVID-19 vaccine.

This rearrangement joins TRBV7-2 to TRBJ2-1; TRBD2 aligns across 10 bases. Trimming at V came to 6 bases and at J to 9 bases, leaving 14 bases not matched to a gene. The length of the CDR3 is 16 residues. Per germline, CDR1 SGHTA and CDR2 FQGNSA. The CDR3 region is CASRNPGLANTGEQFF. DNA for the CDR3: TGTGCCAGCAGGAACCCGGGACTAGCGAATACGGGTGAGCAGTTCTTC.

The V gene is TRBV3-1 (or the pseudogene TRBV3-2), the J gene TRBJ2-5; TRBD2 matches 16 bases. Germline V gene data show CDR1 as LGHDT and CDR2 as YNNKEL (reference sequence). The CDR3 is 17 amino acids. V gave up 1 base and J gave up 2 bases; unmatched junction bases: 1. The CDR3 nucleotides are TGTGCCAGCAGCCAAGGGGGACTAGCGGGAGGGCAAGAGACCCAGTACTTC. Its translation: CASSQGGLAGGQETQYF.

The V call is TRBV19, the J call TRBJ1-2, with D possibly being TRBD1 (6 bases). CDR1 and CDR2 from the germline V gene are LNHDA and SQIVND (reference sequence). The CDR3 spans 15 residues. Trimming shortened V by 6 bases and J by 3 bases, and 17 bases separated the two germline ends. DNA of the CDR3: TGTGCCAGTAGCCCCGGAGGGGGGTTCCACTATGGCTACACCTTC. The encoded protein is CASSPGGGFHYGYTF.